Presented here are 18 T cell receptor beta chains from one specimen sequenced in a study of brain T cells in children with intractable seizures. Produced via immunoSEQ multiplex PCR; TCRdb's table is partial and in-frame only. The sample consists of 340,000 or so clones, roughly 92% of them appearing once. Time point described: blood from clinic visit 5 months post-surgery; TSC patient then seizure free. The source material was peripheral blood, sampled roughly 5 months after surgery. The receptors were sampled from a boy younger than two with tuberous sclerosis and intractable seizures.

The J gene is TRBJ2-7, the V gene TRBV7-9, with D uncertain. Deletions cut 1 base from V and 2 bases from J, with 12 bases between. The CDR3 runs 15 residues. From germline, CDR1 is SEHNR and CDR2 FQNEAQ (reference sequence). CDR3 bases: TGTGCCAGCAGCTTAGGGTTAGGGCCTACCTACGAGCAGTACTTC. Its protein is CASSLGLGPTYEQYF.

The rearrangement joins TRBV19 to TRBJ1-1; 7 nucleotides agree with TRBD1. The CDR3 spans 12 residues. The germline V gene has CDR1 LNHDA and CDR2 SQIVND (reference sequence). V lost 9 bases and J lost 3; bases outside the gene matches: 4. CDR3 sequence reads: CASDREDTEAFF. CDR3 sequence (DNA): TGTGCCAGCGACAGGGAGGACACTGAAGCTTTCTTT.

The table lists this clone with a count of one. The J gene is TRBJ2-1, the V gene TRBV27; D unresolved. This CDR3 spans 15 amino acids. Germline CDR1 is MNHEY and CDR2 is SMNVEV (reference sequence). The ends were cut back, 4 bases at V and 0 bases at J, with 10 bases in the middle. CDR3 loop: CASSYSWGSYNEQFF. The DNA of the CDR3 is TGTGCCAGCAGTTATAGCTGGGGCTCCTACAATGAGCAGTTCTTC.

The CDR3 here is CASSYDPGGADVEQFF. For the CDR3, the DNA is TGTGCCAGCAGTTACGACCCTGGGGGCGCCGACGTTGAGCAGTTCTTC. The rearrangement joins TRBV6-5 to TRBJ2-1; maybe TRBD1 (6 bases). This CDR3 is built from 16 residues. The germline V gene encodes CDR1 MNHEY and CDR2 SVGAGI. Deletions cut 2 bases from V and 9 bases from J, with 20 bases between.

CDR3: CASSLETAVPTDTEAFF. DNA of the CDR3: TGCGCCAGCAGCTTGGAGACAGCCGTCCCTACGGACACTGAAGCTTTCTTT. The rearrangement joins TRBV5-1 to TRBJ1-1; a weak D match, TRBD1 (5 bases). The CDR3 loop spans 17 amino acids. The germline gives CDR1 SGHRS, CDR2 YFSETQ. Between the trimmed V and J ends, which lost 0 bases and 3 bases, there was a span of 18 bases.

J is TRBJ2-3 and V is TRBV3-1 (or the pseudogene TRBV3-2), with a tentative D call TRBD2 (7 bases). Germline V gene lookup returns CDR1 LGHDT and CDR2 YNNKEL (reference sequence). Trimming took off 4 bases at V and 2 bases at J, with 16 bases between the two ends. This CDR3 spans 16 amino acids. The DNA for the CDR3 is TGTGCCAGCAGCCCTGGGGCGGGGGCCTACACAGATACGCAGTATTTT. Its translation: CASSPGAGAYTDTQYF.

The count of this clone is one. The chain has TRBV11-3 and TRBJ2-1; D unclear. The CDR3 has 12 amino acids. CDR1 and CDR2 (germline): SGHNT, YENEEA. V shed 3 bases and J shed 11 bases, with 11 bases lying between them. Written as DNA, the CDR3 is TGTGCCAGCAGCTTTTTGCCGGAGAAGCAGTTCTTC. Its protein product is CASSFLPEKQFF.

The chain carries TRBV3-1 (or the pseudogene TRBV3-2) and TRBJ1-6; D not certain. Germline CDR1 reads LGHDT; CDR2 reads YNNKEL (reference sequence). The CDR3 length is 16 residues. Trimming stripped 0 bases from V and 12 bases from J, with 18 bases between. For the CDR3, the DNA is TGTGCCAGCAGCCAAGATCAGTTAAGGACTTGGGTACCCCTCCACTTT. It is translated as CASSQDQLRTWVPLHF.

This chain links TRBV19 with TRBJ2-7; D is undetermined. This CDR3 is 13 amino acids long. The germline gives CDR1 LNHDA, CDR2 SQIVND (reference sequence). The germline V and J ends were trimmed by 3 bases and 0 bases, with 6 bases remaining between them. CDR3 sequence reads: CASSMGPSYEQYF. The CDR3 nucleotides read TGTGCCAGTAGTATGGGTCCCTCCTACGAGCAGTACTTC.

The V gene is TRBV6-5, the J gene TRBJ2-2; D remains ambiguous. V was trimmed by 4 bases and J by 1 base, leaving 4 bases between them. This CDR3 has 13 residues. Looked up from germline, CDR1 is MNHEY and CDR2 is SVGAGI. The CDR3 here is CASSSQNTGELFF. CDR3 sequence (DNA): TGTGCCAGCAGTTCCCAGAACACCGGGGAGCTGTTTTTT.

The J gene is TRBJ2-7, the V gene TRBV7-2; 7 positions match TRBD2. Germline assignment: CDR1 SGHTA and CDR2 FQGNSA. This CDR3 has 18 amino acids. Trimming took 6 bases from V and 5 from J; bases not matched to a gene: 22. CDR3 in amino acids: CASSTVPRQIISGDEQYF. The CDR3 DNA reads as TGTGCCAGCAGTACGGTCCCGCGACAGATCATCAGCGGGGACGAGCAGTACTTC.

The chain couples TRBV7-9 to TRBJ2-3, with 9 bases that match TRBD2. Losses at the gene ends were 3 bases for V and 1 base for J; bases not matched to a gene: 14. The CDR3 sequence is 19 residues long. Germline CDR1 reads SEHNR; CDR2 reads FQNEAQ (reference sequence). The CDR3: CASSFPPSGRYRGTDTQYF. The CDR3 bases are TGTGCCAGCAGCTTCCCCCCAAGCGGGAGGTACCGGGGCACAGATACGCAGTATTTT.

CDR3 residues: CASSEPGDPISTDTQYF. CDR3 sequence (DNA): TGTGCCAGCAGTGAACCCGGGGACCCCATTAGCACAGATACGCAGTATTTT. V usage is TRBV2 and J usage is TRBJ2-3; D possibly matches TRBD1 or TRBD2 (5 bases each). Between the trimmed V and J ends, which lost 2 bases and 0 bases, there was a span of 15 bases. This CDR3 spans 17 amino acids. The germline V gene has CDR1 SNHLY and CDR2 FYNNEI.

The chain is built from TRBV18 and TRBJ1-2; D is ambiguous. V gave up 3 bases and J gave up 7 bases, with 9 bases separating them. The CDR3 is 12 residues long. Germline CDR1 reads KGHSH; CDR2 reads LQKENI. CDR3 bases: TGTGCCAGCTCACCCCCGACGAGTGGCTACACCTTC. Amino acid sequence: CASSPPTSGYTF.

This clone was observed a handful of times. This chain's CDR3 is CASMDGRYNQPQHF. Written as DNA, the CDR3 is TGTGCCAGTATGGACGGTCGTTACAATCAGCCCCAGCATTTT. V gene TRBV19 combines with J gene TRBJ1-5; D gene uncertain. Per the germline V gene, CDR1 is LNHDA and CDR2 is SQIVND (reference sequence). Trimming left V 7 bases short and J 3 bases short, with 13 bases between. The CDR3 consists of 14 residues.

The chain employs TRBV4-1 and TRBJ1-2; D is unclear. This CDR3 has 15 amino acids. Per germline, CDR1 MGHRA and CDR2 YSYEKL. Trimming took off 1 base at V and 1 base at J, with 10 bases between the two ends. The CDR3 nucleotides are TGCGCCAGCAGCCAAGTATATGGAATTAACTATGGCTACACCTTC. This translates into CASSQVYGINYGYTF.

V is TRBV5-1 and J is TRBJ1-4, with D hard to call. The CDR3 length is 14 residues. Germline CDR1 reads SGHRS; CDR2 reads YFSETQ. V lost 4 bases, J lost 0 bases, and 7 bases lay in between. CDR3: CASSPGTTNEKLFF. DNA of the CDR3: TGCGCCAGCAGCCCCGGGACAACTAATGAAAAACTGTTTTTT.

The chain joins TRBV2 to TRBJ2-2; no clear D. Trimming left V 5 bases short and J 1 base short, with 11 bases between. Per the germline V gene, CDR1 is SNHLY and CDR2 is FYNNEI. The CDR3 loop spans 15 amino acids. CDR3 nucleotides: TGTGCCAGCAGTAAAATCGGACGGAACACCGGGGAGCTGTTTTTT. Protein product: CASSKIGRNTGELFF.